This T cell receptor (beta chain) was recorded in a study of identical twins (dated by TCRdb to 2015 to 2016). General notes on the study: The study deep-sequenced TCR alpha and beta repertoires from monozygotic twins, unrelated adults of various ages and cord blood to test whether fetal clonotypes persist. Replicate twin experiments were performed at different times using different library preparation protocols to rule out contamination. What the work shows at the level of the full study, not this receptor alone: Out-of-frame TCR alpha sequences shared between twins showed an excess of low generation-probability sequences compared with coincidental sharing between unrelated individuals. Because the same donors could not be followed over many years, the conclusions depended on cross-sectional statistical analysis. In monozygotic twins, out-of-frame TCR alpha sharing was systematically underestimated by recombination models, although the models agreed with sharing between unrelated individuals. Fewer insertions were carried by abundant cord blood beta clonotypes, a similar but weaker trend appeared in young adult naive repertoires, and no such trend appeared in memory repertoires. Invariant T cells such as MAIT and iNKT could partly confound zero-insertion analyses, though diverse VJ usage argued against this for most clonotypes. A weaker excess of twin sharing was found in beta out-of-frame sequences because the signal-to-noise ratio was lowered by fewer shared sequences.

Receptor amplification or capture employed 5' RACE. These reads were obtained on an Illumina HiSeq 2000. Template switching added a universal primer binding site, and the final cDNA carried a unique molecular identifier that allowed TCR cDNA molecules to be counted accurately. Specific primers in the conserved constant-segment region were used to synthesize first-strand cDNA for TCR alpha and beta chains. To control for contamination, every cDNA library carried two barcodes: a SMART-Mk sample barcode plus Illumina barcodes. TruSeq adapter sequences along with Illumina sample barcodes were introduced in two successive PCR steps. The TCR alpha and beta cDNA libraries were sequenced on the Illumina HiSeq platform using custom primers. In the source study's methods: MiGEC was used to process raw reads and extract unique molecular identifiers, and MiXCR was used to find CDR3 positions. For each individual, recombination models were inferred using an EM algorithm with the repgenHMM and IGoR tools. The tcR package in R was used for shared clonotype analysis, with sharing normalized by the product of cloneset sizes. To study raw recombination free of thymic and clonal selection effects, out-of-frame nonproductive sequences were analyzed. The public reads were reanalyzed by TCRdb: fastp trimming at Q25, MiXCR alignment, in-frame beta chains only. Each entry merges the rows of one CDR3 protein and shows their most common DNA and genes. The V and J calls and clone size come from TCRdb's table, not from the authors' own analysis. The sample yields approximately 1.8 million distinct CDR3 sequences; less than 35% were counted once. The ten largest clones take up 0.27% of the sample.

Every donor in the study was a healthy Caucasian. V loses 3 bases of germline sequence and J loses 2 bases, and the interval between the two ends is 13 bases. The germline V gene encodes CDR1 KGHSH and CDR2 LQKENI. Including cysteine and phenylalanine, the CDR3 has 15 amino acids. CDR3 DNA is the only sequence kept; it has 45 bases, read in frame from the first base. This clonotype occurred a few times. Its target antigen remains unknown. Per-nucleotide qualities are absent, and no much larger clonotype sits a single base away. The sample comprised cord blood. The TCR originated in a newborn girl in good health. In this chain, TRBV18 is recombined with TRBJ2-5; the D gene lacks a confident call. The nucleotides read TGTGCCAGCTCACCCGTACACGGCCCACAAGAGACCCAGTACTTC. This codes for CASSPVHGPQETQYF.